The 22 T cell receptor beta chains listed next were all sequenced from one sample in a study of T cells after yellow fever vaccination. TCRdb itself ran the 5' RACE reads through MiXCR, one entry per CDR3 protein. The sample lists 50,000 to 65,000 distinct CDR3 sequences; around 7% were seen once. This specimen consisted of CD8+ T cells not binding an NS4B(214-222) dextramer, sorted from PBMCs, obtained more than 40 days after the first yellow fever vaccination. The source of these receptors is a man younger than 35 who received the YFV17D yellow fever vaccine.

This clonotype was counted at least ten times. The chain recombines TRBV9 with TRBJ2-2; D is unclear. Germline V gene sequence: CDR1 SGDLS, CDR2 YYNGEE. The CDR3 runs 15 residues. The ends were cut back, 0 bases at V and 1 base at J, with 7 bases in the middle. CDR3: CASSVAKGNTGELFF. CDR3 nucleotide sequence: TGTGCCAGCAGCGTAGCCAAGGGGAACACCGGGGAGCTGTTTTTT.

V usage is TRBV7-2 and J usage is TRBJ2-2; 8 bases are shared with TRBD2. The CDR3 sequence is 16 residues long. Trimming cost V 1 base and J 2 bases; bases outside gene matches: 3. Per the germline V gene, CDR1 is SGHTA and CDR2 is FQGNSA. This CDR3 reads CASSLVRGGNTGELFF. CDR3 sequence (DNA): TGTGCCAGCAGCTTAGTTCGGGGGGGAAACACCGGGGAGCTGTTTTTT.

The table lists this clonotype with many counts. This rearrangement joins TRBV12-3 or TRBV12-4 to TRBJ2-7; D assignment may be TRBD1 or TRBD2 (6 bases each). The CDR3 is 15 residues long. V lost 3 bases, J lost 0 bases, and 12 bases lay in between. CDR3 coding DNA: TGTGCCAGCAGTTTTGAGGGGGGTAGCTCCTACGAGCAGTACTTC. Residues: CASSFEGGSSYEQYF.

This clonotype was observed many times. This sequence joins TRBV5-1 and TRBJ2-5; 11 nucleotides align to TRBD1. The CDR3 extends over 15 amino acids. Germline CDR1 SGHRS, CDR2 YFSETQ. The V segment lost 3 bases and the J segment 5 bases; nucleotides outside the gene matches: 6. CDR3 sequence reads: CASSYGQGAPETQYF. For the CDR3, the DNA is TGCGCCAGCAGCTATGGACAGGGGGCTCCGGAGACCCAGTACTTC.

The chain recombines TRBV29-1 with TRBJ2-3; D is possibly TRBD1 (5 bases). This CDR3 is 17 amino acids long. CDR1 and CDR2 from the germline V gene are SQVTM and ANQGSEA. Trimming left V 6 bases short and J 1 base short, with 23 bases between. The CDR3 region has the DNA TGCAGCGTCGTTTGGGCAGGGATTATCCCCGGCACAGATACGCAGTATTTT. It is translated as CSVVWAGIIPGTDTQYF.

The table lists this clonotype with a few counts. The chain employs TRBV3-1 and TRBJ1-2, with D possibly being TRBD1 (6 bases). The CDR3 loop spans 13 amino acids. V was shortened by 7 bases and J by 11 bases, with 20 bases between the two germline ends. CDR1 LGHDT and CDR2 YNNKEL come from the germline V gene (reference sequence). In nucleotides, the CDR3 is TGTGCCAGCAAGCCCTGGGGGCCCCTGGGGTACACCTTC. Amino acids: CASKPWGPLGYTF. The full variable domain, its missing parts supplied by reference TRBV3-1 and TRBJ1-2, is DTAVSQTPKYLVTQMGNDKSIKCEQNLGHDTMYWYKQDSKKFLKIMFSYNNKELIINETVPNRFSPKSPDKAHLNLHINSLELGDSAVYFCASKPWGPLGYTFGSGTRLTVV.

At least ten counts were recorded for this clonotype. The chain links TRBV10-3 to TRBJ2-1; perhaps TRBD1 as D (6 bases). Trimming removed 0 bases at V and 3 bases at J, with 18 bases between. CDR1 is ENHRY and CDR2 is SYGVKD in the germline V gene. The CDR3 sequence is 18 residues long. CDR3 coding DNA: TGTGCCATCAGTGAGTCGGAGCTCGGCCAGGGGCACTACAATGAGCAGTTCTTC. It yields the protein CAISESELGQGHYNEQFF.

The table lists this clonotype with many counts. V is TRBV4-3 and J is TRBJ1-2; 9 bases agree with TRBD1. The V gene end was trimmed by 6 bases and the J gene end by 4 bases; junction bases not matched to a gene: 12. Germline CDR1 reads LGHNA; CDR2 reads YSLEER. The CDR3 is made up of 16 amino acids. The CDR3 DNA is TGCGCCAGCAGACTCTCCCGGGACAGGGATGTCTATGGCTACACCTTC. It yields the protein CASRLSRDRDVYGYTF.

This clonotype was recorded at least ten times. This chain joins TRBV10-3 and TRBJ2-5, with 7 bases that match TRBD1. This CDR3 has 12 residues. Germline values: CDR1 ENHRY, CDR2 SYGVKD. V shed 10 bases and J 5 bases; nucleotides not matched to a gene: 7. In nucleotides, the CDR3 is TGTGCCACTGGGACAGCACCCGAGACCCAGTACTTC. Translating it yields CATGTAPETQYF.

This clonotype was observed many times. V usage is TRBV20-1 and J usage is TRBJ2-1; 7 bases are shared with TRBD2. Trimming cost V 0 bases and J 2 bases; bases outside gene matches: 7. Per the germline V gene, CDR1 is DFQATT and CDR2 is SNEGSKA (reference sequence). The CDR3 covers 16 residues. The CDR3 loop reads CSARDPTGGTYNEQFF. The CDR3 DNA reads TGCAGTGCTAGAGACCCGACGGGAGGTACCTACAATGAGCAGTTCTTC.

This chain uses TRBV5-1 with TRBJ1-1; a weak D match, TRBD1 (5 bases). Per germline, CDR1 SGHRS and CDR2 YFSETQ. The CDR3 runs 16 residues. Trimming took 2 bases from V and 0 from J, leaving 14 bases between them. The CDR3 region is CASSFGGVAMNTEAFF. Here the CDR3 DNA reads TGCGCCAGCAGCTTCGGAGGGGTTGCAATGAACACTGAAGCTTTCTTT.

The genes are TRBV5-1 and TRBJ2-7, with TRBD1 matching 10 bases. Germline V CDR1 and CDR2: SGHRS, YFSETQ. The CDR3 is 14 residues long. With V trimmed by 4 bases and J by 6 bases, 7 bases remained unmatched. The CDR3 spells CASSPGQGECEQYV. As DNA, the CDR3 is TGCGCCAGCAGCCCCGGACAGGGGGAATGCGAGCAGTACGTC.

This clonotype was seen at least ten times. The genes are TRBV7-9 and TRBJ1-1; the match to TRBD1 covers 7 bases. Trimming removed 5 bases from V and 5 bases from J; junction bases left unmatched: 8. The CDR3 contains 14 residues. Per the germline V gene, CDR1 is SEHNR and CDR2 is FQNEAQ (reference sequence). The CDR3 loop reads CASSPRGLGTEAFF. As DNA, the CDR3 is TGTGCCAGCAGCCCGAGGGGGCTTGGGACTGAAGCTTTCTTT.

This clonotype occurred a few times. The V gene is TRBV6-2 or TRBV6-3, the J gene TRBJ2-2; the match to TRBD2 covers 8 bases. J lost 4 bases, V lost 6 bases, and 4 bases had no gene match. CDR1 is MNHEY, CDR2 SVGEGT, per germline. The CDR3 covers 14 residues. The CDR3 DNA is TGTGCCAGCAGGATTCGGGGGGGCACCGGGGAGCTGTTTTTT. This encodes CASRIRGGTGELFF.

This clonotype came up many times. This sequence joins TRBV25-1 and TRBJ2-1; D not resolved. The CDR3 runs to 13 residues. Germline V CDR1 and CDR2: MGHDK, SYGVNS. V was shortened by 4 bases and J by 8 bases, with 12 bases between the two germline ends. CDR3 amino acids: CASSGPGFYEQFF. CDR3 coding DNA: TGTGCCAGCAGTGGCCCAGGATTTTATGAGCAGTTCTTC.

The rearrangement uses TRBV5-1 and TRBJ2-6, with unresolved D. This CDR3 is 15 amino acids long. The V gene's germline CDR1 is SGHRS and CDR2 YFSETQ. V shed 2 bases and J shed 0 bases, with 6 bases lying between them. CDR3 nucleotides: TGCGCCAGCAGCTTAATGAGCTCTGGGGCCAACGTCCTGACTTTC. This gives the protein CASSLMSSGANVLTF.

This clonotype has at least ten counts. The chain joins TRBV7-9 to TRBJ2-1; D remains unclear. The CDR3 is 13 amino acids. V lost 1 base to trimming and J lost 7 bases, with 8 bases between them. The germline gives CDR1 SEHNR, CDR2 FQNEAQ (reference sequence). In DNA, the CDR3 is TGTGCCAGCAGCTTAGGACTCGCTAATGAGCAGTTCTTC. The encoded protein is CASSLGLANEQFF.

This clonotype was recorded many times. The chain joins TRBV29-1 to TRBJ2-7, with 7 bases lining up with TRBD1. The CDR3 covers 11 residues. Germline CDR1 is SQVTM and CDR2 is ANQGSEA. J lost 4 bases, V lost 7 bases, and 4 bases had no gene match. The CDR3 protein is CSARDSYEQYF. The DNA of the CDR3 is TGCAGCGCCAGGGACAGTTACGAGCAGTACTTC.

The rearrangement links TRBV6-6 to TRBJ1-2; D might be TRBD1 (6 bases). Deletions cut 8 bases from V and 6 bases from J, with 16 bases between. Germline V gene sequence: CDR1 MNHNY, CDR2 SVGAGI (reference sequence). The CDR3 totals 13 residues. CDR3 amino acids: CASQTSGVDGYTF. The CDR3 DNA reads TGTGCCAGCCAAACGTCAGGGGTTGATGGCTACACCTTC.

This chain connects TRBV7-8 to TRBJ2-7; 11 bases align to TRBD2. The CDR3 is made up of 18 amino acids. CDR1 is SGHVS and CDR2 is FQNEAQ in the germline V gene. V shed 5 bases, J shed 6 bases, and the junction held 18 bases outside the gene matches. In DNA, the CDR3 is TGTGCCAGCAGCGGTAGGGTCCTAGCGGGGGGCCCAGACGGCGAGCAGTACTTC. Translated, it gives CASSGRVLAGGPDGEQYF.

This clonotype showed up just a few times. The genes are TRBV6-1 and TRBJ1-5, with D unclear. CDR1 and CDR2 from the germline V gene are MNHNS and SASEGT. This CDR3 has 17 amino acids. The V gene lost 5 bases and the J gene lost 2 bases, with 19 bases spanning the gap. CDR3 amino acids: CASSPQVIQRGNQPQHF. CDR3 DNA sequence: TGTGCCAGCAGTCCCCAAGTCATCCAAAGAGGCAATCAGCCCCAGCATTTT.

This clonotype was detected ten times or more. As DNA, the CDR3 is TGCGCCAGCAGCTTGGAGGGCCCCTCCTACGAGCAGTACTTC. Translation: CASSLEGPSYEQYF. The chain couples TRBV5-1 to TRBJ2-7; D is ambiguous. Germline CDR1 reads SGHRS; CDR2 reads YFSETQ. This CDR3 has 14 amino acids. V was cut by 0 bases and J by 0 bases, with 7 bases left in between.